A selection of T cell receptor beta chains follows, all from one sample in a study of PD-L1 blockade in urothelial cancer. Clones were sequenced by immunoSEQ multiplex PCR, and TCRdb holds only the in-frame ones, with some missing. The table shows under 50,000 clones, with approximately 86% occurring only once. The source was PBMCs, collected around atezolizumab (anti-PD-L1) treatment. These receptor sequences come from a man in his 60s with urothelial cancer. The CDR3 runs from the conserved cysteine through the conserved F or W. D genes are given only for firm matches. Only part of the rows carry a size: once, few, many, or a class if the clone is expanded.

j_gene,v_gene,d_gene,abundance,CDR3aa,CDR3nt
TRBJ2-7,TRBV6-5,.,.,CASSAPSLSYEQYF,TGTGCCAGCAGTGCCCCAAGCCTCTCCTACGAGCAGTACTTC
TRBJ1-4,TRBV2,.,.,CASSDQAGEKLFF,TGTGCCAGCAGTGACCAGGCTGGGGAAAAACTGTTTTTT
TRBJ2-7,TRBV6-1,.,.,CASSEGGTRDEQYF,TGTGCCAGCAGTGAAGGCGGGACCCGGGACGAGCAGTACTTC
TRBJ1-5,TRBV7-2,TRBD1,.,CASSPPGGSYQPQHF,TGTGCCAGCAGCCCCCCAGGGGGTAGTTATCAGCCCCAGCATTTT
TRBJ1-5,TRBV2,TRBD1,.,CASSGQGASNQPQHF,TGTGCCAGCAGCGGACAGGGAGCAAGCAATCAGCCCCAGCATTTT
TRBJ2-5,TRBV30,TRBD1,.,CAWNPPGQGQETQYF,TGTGCCTGGAATCCCCCGGGACAGGGTCAAGAGACCCAGTACTTC
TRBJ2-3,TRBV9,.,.,CASSRWGERSTDTQYF,TGTGCCAGCAGTCGGTGGGGGGAAAGAAGCACAGATACGCAGTATTTT
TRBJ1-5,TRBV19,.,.,CASSIALYSNQPQHF,TGTGCCAGTAGTATAGCACTTTATAGCAATCAGCCCCAGCATTTT
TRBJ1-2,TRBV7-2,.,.,CASSKPWAGYGYTF,TGTGCCAGCAGCAAGCCCTGGGCCGGCTATGGCTACACCTTC
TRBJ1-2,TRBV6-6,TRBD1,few,CASSEGQGPGYTF,TGTGCCAGCAGCGAAGGACAGGGTCCTGGCTACACCTTC
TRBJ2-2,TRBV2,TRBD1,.,CASSRDSANTGELFF,TGTGCCAGCAGTCGGGACAGTGCGAACACCGGGGAGCTGTTTTTT
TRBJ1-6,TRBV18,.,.,CASSPTGENSPLHF,TGTGCCAGCTCACCAACAGGTGAAAATTCACCCCTCCACTTT
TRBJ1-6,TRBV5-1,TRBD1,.,CASSLNTGVANSPLHF,TGCGCCAGCAGCTTGAATACAGGGGTAGCGAATTCACCCCTCCACTTT
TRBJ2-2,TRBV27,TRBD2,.,CVSSPRLAGTKKGTGELFF,TGTGTCAGCAGTCCACGACTAGCGGGAACCAAGAAGGGCACCGGGGAGCTGTTTTTT
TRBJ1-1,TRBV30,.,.,CAWRGGNTEAFF,TGTGCCTGGAGGGGAGGGAACACTGAAGCTTTCTTT
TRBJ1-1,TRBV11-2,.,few,CASSFELNTEAFF,TGTGCCAGCAGCTTCGAGTTGAACACTGAAGCTTTCTTT
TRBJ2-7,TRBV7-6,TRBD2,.,CASSPGLAGGQEQYF,TGTGCCAGCAGCCCAGGACTAGCGGGAGGTCAGGAGCAGTACTTC
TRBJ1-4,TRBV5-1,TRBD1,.,CASSSTGTGGEKLFF,TGCGCCAGCAGCTCAACCGGGACAGGGGGTGAAAAACTGTTTTTT
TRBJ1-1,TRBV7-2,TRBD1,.,CAVQGAPTEAFF,TGTGCAGTCCAGGGGGCGCCCACTGAAGCTTTCTTT
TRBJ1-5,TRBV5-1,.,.,CASSPTGGSNQPQHF,TGCGCCAGCAGCCCGACCGGGGGTAGCAATCAGCCCCAGCATTTT
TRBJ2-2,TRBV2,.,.,CASSDIPGNTGELFF,TGTGCCAGCAGTGATATTCCCGGGAACACCGGGGAGCTGTTTTTT
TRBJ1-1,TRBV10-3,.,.,CAISVVPFDSEAFF,TGTGCCATCAGTGTGGTGCCCTTTGATAGTGAAGCTTTCTTT
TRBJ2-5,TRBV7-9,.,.,CASSFIETQYF,TGTGCCAGCAGCTTTATAGAGACCCAGTACTTC
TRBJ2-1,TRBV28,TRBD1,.,CASSLSGQGSNEQFF,TGTGCCAGCAGTTTATCTGGACAGGGGAGCAATGAGCAGTTCTTC
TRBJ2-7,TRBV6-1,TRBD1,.,CASSARTGGVSRPYEQYF,TGTGCCAGCAGTGCCCGGACAGGGGGCGTCTCTAGGCCCTACGAGCAGTACTTC
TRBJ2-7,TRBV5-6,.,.,CASRSVSAYEQYF,TGTGCCAGCAGATCGGTATCGGCCTACGAGCAGTACTTC
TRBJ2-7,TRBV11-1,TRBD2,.,CASSLSGDSYEQYF,TGTGCCAGCAGCTTGAGCGGGGACTCCTACGAGCAGTACTTC
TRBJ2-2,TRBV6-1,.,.,CATHRRDSNTGELFF,TGTGCCACCCACCGGCGGGACAGCAACACCGGGGAGCTGTTTTTT
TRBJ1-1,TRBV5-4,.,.,CASSSGSLTGPRVAFF,TGTGCCAGCAGCTCAGGGTCCTTAACAGGGCCGAGGGTAGCTTTCTTT
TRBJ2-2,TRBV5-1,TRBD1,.,CASSLEGQGTGELFF,TGCGCCAGCAGCTTGGAGGGACAGGGCACCGGGGAGCTGTTTTTT
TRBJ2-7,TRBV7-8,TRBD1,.,CASSSRHRGAVYEQYF,TGTGCCAGCAGCTCACGTCACAGGGGCGCTGTCTACGAGCAGTACTTC
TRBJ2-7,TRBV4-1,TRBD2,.,CASSKSGDGRRNEQYF,TGCGCCAGCAGCAAATCAGGAGACGGGAGGAGAAACGAGCAGTACTTC
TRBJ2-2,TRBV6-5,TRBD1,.,CASSTGQGDTGELFF,TGTGCCAGCAGTACGGGACAGGGGGACACCGGGGAGCTGTTTTTT
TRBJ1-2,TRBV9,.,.,CASSTRHGERGYTF,TGTGCCAGCAGCACCCGACACGGGGAGCGAGGCTACACCTTC
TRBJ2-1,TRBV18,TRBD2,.,CASSESWGTGGNEQFF,TGTGCCAGCTCCGAATCTTGGGGTACGGGAGGCAATGAGCAGTTCTTC
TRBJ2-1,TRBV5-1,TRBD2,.,CASSLEGLAGRNGEQFF,TGCGCCAGCAGCCTGGAGGGACTAGCGGGACGGAATGGTGAGCAGTTCTTC
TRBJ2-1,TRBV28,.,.,CASSLTPRGPYNEQFF,TGTGCCAGCAGTTTAACCCCCAGGGGCCCCTACAATGAGCAGTTCTTC
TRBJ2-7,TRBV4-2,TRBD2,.,CASSQRSLAGGYEQYF,TGTGCCAGCAGCCAAAGGTCGCTAGCGGGAGGCTACGAGCAGTACTTC
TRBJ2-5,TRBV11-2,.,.,CASSFLETQYF,TGTGCCAGCAGCTTTCTAGAGACCCAGTACTTC
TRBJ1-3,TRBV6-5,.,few,CASRERGGSGNTIYF,TGTGCCAGCAGAGAACGAGGGGGCTCTGGAAACACCATATATTTT
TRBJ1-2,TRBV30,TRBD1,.,CAWSVKTGGYGYTF,TGTGCCTGGAGTGTAAAAACAGGGGGGTATGGCTACACCTTC
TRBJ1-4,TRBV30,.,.,CAWSSGATNEKLFF,TGTGCCTGGAGTTCAGGTGCAACTAATGAAAAACTGTTTTTT
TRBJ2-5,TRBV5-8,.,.,CASSLAYSRSAVETQYF,TGTGCCAGCAGCTTGGCCTACAGCAGATCGGCTGTCGAGACCCAGTACTTC
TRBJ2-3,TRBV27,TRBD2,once,CASSLYAGGLTDTQYF,TGTGCCAGCAGTTTATACGCGGGAGGCTTGACAGATACGCAGTATTTT
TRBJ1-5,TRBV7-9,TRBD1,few,CASSLEGANQPQHF,TGTGCCAGCAGCTTAGAGGGGGCCAATCAGCCCCAGCATTTT
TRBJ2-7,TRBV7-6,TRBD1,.,CASSQGQGAYEQYF,TGTGCCAGCAGCCAAGGACAGGGGGCCTACGAGCAGTACTTC
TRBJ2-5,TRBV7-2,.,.,CASSSRLNQETQYF,TGTGCCAGCAGCTCGCGACTGAATCAAGAGACCCAGTACTTC
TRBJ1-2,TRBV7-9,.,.,CASSLGRRSNYGYTF,TGTGCCAGCAGCTTAGGTCGTCGGAGCAACTATGGCTACACCTTC
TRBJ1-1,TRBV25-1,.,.,CASRKTGNTEAFF,TGTGCCAGCAGGAAGACAGGGAACACTGAAGCTTTCTTT
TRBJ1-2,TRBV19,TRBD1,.,CASSLLTGDYGYTF,TGTGCCAGTAGTTTACTGACAGGGGACTATGGCTACACCTTC
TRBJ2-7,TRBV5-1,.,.,CASSRSSDEQYF,TGCGCCAGCAGCCGATCTAGCGACGAGCAGTACTTC
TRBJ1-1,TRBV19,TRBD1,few,CASSMDRVATEAFF,TGTGCCAGTAGTATGGACAGGGTTGCCACTGAAGCTTTCTTT